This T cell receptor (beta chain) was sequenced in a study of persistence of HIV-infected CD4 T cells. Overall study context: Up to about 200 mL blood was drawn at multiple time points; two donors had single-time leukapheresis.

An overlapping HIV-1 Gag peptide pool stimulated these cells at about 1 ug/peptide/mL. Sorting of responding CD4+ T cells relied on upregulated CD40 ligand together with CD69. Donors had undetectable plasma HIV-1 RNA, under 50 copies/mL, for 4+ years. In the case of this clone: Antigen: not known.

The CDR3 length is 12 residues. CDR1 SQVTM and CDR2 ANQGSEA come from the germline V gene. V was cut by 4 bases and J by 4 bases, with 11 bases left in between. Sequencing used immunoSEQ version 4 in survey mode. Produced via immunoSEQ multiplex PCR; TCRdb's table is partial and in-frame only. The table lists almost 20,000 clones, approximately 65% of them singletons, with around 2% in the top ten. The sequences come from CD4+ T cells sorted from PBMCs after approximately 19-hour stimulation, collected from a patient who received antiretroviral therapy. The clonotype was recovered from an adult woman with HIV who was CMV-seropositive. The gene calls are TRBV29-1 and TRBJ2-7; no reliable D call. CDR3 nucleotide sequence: TGCAGCGTTGGGGTGACCGGTTACGAGCAGTACTTC. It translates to CSVGVTGYEQYF.